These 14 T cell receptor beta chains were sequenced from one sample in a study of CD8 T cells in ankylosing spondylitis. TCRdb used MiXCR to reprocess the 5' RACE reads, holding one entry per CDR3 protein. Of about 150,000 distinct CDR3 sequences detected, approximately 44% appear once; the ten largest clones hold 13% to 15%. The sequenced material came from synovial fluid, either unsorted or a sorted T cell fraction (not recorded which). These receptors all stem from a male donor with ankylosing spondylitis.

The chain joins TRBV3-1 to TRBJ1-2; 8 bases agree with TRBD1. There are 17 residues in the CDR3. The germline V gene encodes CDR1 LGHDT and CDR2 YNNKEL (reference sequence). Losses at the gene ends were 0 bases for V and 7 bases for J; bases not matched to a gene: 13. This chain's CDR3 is CASSQDSRQGRVFGYTF. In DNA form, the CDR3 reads TGTGCCAGCAGCCAAGATAGTAGACAGGGGAGGGTATTTGGCTACACCTTC.

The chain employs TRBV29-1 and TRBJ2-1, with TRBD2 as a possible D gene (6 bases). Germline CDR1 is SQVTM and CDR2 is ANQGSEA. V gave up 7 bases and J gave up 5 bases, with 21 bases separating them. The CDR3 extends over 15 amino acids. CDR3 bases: TGCAGCGCTGCCCCAAAGGAGGGAGGACACAATGAGCAGTTCTTC. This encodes CSAAPKEGGHNEQFF.

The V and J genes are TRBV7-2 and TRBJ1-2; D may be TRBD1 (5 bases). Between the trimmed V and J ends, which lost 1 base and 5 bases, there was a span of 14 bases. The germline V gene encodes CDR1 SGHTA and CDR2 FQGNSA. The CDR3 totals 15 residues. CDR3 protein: CASSLVVTVLYGYTF. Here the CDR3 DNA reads TGTGCCAGCAGCTTAGTGGTGACAGTATTATATGGCTACACCTTC.

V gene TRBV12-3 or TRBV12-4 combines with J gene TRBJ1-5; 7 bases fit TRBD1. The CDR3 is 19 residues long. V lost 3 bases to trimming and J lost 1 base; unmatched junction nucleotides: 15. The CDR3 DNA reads TGTGCCAGCAGTTTCGACAGGGCAGTTCAAAGTGGGAGCAATCAGCCCCAGCATTTT. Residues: CASSFDRAVQSGSNQPQHF.

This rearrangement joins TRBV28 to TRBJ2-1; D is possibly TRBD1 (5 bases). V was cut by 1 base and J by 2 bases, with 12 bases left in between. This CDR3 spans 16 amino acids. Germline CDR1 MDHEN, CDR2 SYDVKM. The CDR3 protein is CASSLSGQGPYNEQFF. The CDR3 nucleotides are TGTGCCAGCAGTTTATCTGGGCAGGGCCCCTACAATGAGCAGTTCTTC. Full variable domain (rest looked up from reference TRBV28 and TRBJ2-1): DVKVTQSSRYLVKRTGEKVFLECVQDMDHENMFWYRQDPGLGLRLIYFSYDVKMKEKGDIPEGYSVSREKKERFSLILESASTNQTSMYLCASSLSGQGPYNEQFFGPGTRLTVL.

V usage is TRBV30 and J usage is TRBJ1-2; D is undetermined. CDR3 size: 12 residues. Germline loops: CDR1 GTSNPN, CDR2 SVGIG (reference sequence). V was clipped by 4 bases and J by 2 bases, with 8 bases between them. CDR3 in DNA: TGTGCCTGGATGGGGAGAAACTATGGCTACACCTTC. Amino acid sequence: CAWMGRNYGYTF.

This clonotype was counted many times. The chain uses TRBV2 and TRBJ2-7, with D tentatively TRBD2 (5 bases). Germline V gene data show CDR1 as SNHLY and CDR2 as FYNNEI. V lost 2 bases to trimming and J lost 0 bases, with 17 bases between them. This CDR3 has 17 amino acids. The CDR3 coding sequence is TGTGCCAGCAGTGAATCTCGAGCCGGGATGCACTCCTACGAGCAGTACTTC. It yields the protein CASSESRAGMHSYEQYF.

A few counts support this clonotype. In DNA, the CDR3 is TGTGCCAGCAGTCGACTGAGGGACATCGGGGAGCAGTACTTC. It specifies CASSRLRDIGEQYF. The chain couples TRBV27 to TRBJ2-7, with D perhaps TRBD1 (6 bases). CDR3 length: 14 residues. Between the trimmed V and J ends, which lost 5 bases and 7 bases, there was a span of 18 bases. Germline V gives CDR1 MNHEY, CDR2 SMNVEV (reference sequence).

The chain's CDR3 is CASSQDKDGGPGGEEQYF. CDR3 bases: TGTGCCAGCAGCCAAGATAAGGATGGCGGCCCCGGGGGAGAGGAGCAGTACTTC. This rearrangement joins TRBV3-1 to TRBJ2-7; the D gene is possibly TRBD2 (6 bases). The CDR3 is 18 amino acids. Germline V CDR1 and CDR2: LGHDT, YNNKEL (reference sequence). The V end was cut by 0 bases, the J end by 7 bases, with 25 bases between.

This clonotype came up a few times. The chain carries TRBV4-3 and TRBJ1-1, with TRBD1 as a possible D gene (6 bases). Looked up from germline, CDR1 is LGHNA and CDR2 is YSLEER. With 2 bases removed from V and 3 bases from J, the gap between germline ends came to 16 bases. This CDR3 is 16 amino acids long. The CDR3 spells CASSQSLGGGYTEAFF. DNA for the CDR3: TGCGCCAGCAGCCAATCCCTCGGGGGCGGTTACACTGAAGCTTTCTTT.

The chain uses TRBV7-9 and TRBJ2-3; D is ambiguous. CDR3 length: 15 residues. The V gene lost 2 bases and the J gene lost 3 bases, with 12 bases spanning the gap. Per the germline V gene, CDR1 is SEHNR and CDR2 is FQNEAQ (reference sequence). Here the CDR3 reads CASSLSGRKTDTQYF. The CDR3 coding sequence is TGTGCCAGCAGCTTATCCGGTCGGAAGACAGATACGCAGTATTTT. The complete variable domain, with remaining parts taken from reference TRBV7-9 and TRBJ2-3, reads DTGVSQNPRHKITKRGQNVTFRCDPISEHNRLYWYRQTLGQGPEFLTYFQNEAQLEKSRLLSDRFSAERPKGSFSTLEIQRTEQGDSAMYLCASSLSGRKTDTQYFGPGTRLTVL.

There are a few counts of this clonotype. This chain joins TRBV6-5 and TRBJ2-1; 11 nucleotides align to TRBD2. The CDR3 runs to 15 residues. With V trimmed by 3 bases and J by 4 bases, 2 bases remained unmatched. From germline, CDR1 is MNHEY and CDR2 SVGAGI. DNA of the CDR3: TGTGCCAGCAGTTATAGCGGGGGGGGATACAATGAGCAGTTCTTC. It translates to CASSYSGGGYNEQFF.

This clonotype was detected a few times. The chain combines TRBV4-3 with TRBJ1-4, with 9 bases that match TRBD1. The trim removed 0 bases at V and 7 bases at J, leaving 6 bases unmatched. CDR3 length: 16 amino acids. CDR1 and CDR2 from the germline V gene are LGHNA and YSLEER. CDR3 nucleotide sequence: TGCGCCAGCAGCCAAGAGCGTGGGACAGGGTCTGAAAAACTGTTTTTT. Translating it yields CASSQERGTGSEKLFF.

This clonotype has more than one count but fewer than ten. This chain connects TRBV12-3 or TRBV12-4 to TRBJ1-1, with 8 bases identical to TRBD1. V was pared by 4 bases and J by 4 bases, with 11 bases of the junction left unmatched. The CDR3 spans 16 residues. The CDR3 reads CASSSGGHGRGTEAFF. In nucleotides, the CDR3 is TGTGCCAGCAGTTCAGGGGGCCATGGCCGGGGCACTGAAGCTTTCTTT.